These 8 T cell receptor beta chains came from one sample sequenced in a study of blood T cell repertoires in COVID-19. Libraries were prepared by immunoSEQ multiplex PCR; TCRdb keeps only in-frame clonotypes and omits some of them. The profile covers 250,000 to 300,000 clones, with about nine tenths appearing a single time and approximately 10% taken by the ten largest. Sequencing was done on a sample of peripheral blood. The receptors derive from a woman between 25 and 40 years old with COVID-19, enrolled during active disease.

The chain couples TRBV18 to TRBJ2-4, with D possibly TRBD2 on 5 matching bases. Trimming stripped 0 bases from V and 0 bases from J, with 9 bases between. Germline V lookup: CDR1 KGHSH, CDR2 LQKENI. The CDR3 length is 16 residues. The DNA of the CDR3 is TGTGCCAGCTCACCACCCGGGGATATAGCCAAAAACATTCAGTACTTC. This codes for CASSPPGDIAKNIQYF.

V usage is TRBV9 and J usage is TRBJ1-1, with a weak D call TRBD1 (5 bases). Germline V gene data show CDR1 as SGDLS and CDR2 as YYNGEE. The CDR3 has 15 residues. Between the trimmed V and J ends, which lost 0 bases and 1 base, there was a span of 10 bases. The CDR3 region is CASSVEPGSNTEAFF. Here the CDR3 DNA reads TGTGCCAGCAGCGTAGAACCAGGGTCGAACACTGAAGCTTTCTTT.

This chain joins TRBV18 and TRBJ1-2; D unclear. Looked up from germline, CDR1 is KGHSH and CDR2 is LQKENI. The CDR3 has 14 amino acids. The germline V and J ends were trimmed by 3 bases and 2 bases, with 10 bases remaining between them. CDR3 sequence (DNA): TGTGCCAGCTCACCCTCCGACACGAACTATGGCTACACCTTC. Its protein is CASSPSDTNYGYTF.

A few counts support this clone. The gene calls are TRBV6-6 and TRBJ2-5, with 9 bases fitting TRBD2. V lost 5 bases to trimming and J lost 4 bases; unmatched junction nucleotides: 17. The germline CDR1 and CDR2 sequences are MNHNY and SVGAGI (reference sequence). The CDR3 consists of 18 residues. The CDR3 here is CASSPLTSGVQEGETQYF. CDR3 in DNA: TGTGCCAGCAGTCCGTTGACTAGCGGAGTTCAAGAAGGAGAGACCCAGTACTTC.

The V gene is TRBV11-2, the J gene TRBJ2-4, with D hard to call. V lost 0 bases, J lost 0 bases, and 9 bases lay in between. Germline CDR1 reads SGHAT; CDR2 reads FQNNGV. The CDR3 extends over 16 amino acids. CDR3 DNA: TGTGCCAGCAGCTTAGATCTTTCGGTAGCCAAAAACATTCAGTACTTC. Protein: CASSLDLSVAKNIQYF.

This clone came up once. The rearrangement joins TRBV19 to TRBJ2-4, with TRBD2 as a possible D gene (5 bases). From germline, CDR1 is LNHDA and CDR2 SQIVND (reference sequence). The V end lost 5 bases, the J end lost 8 bases, and 13 bases lay between the germline ends. The CDR3 runs 13 residues. In DNA form, the CDR3 reads TGTGCCAGTAGTCCCGGAGGTGGGGACATTCAGTACTTC. It specifies CASSPGGGDIQYF.

The chain uses TRBV9 and TRBJ1-6; no firm D call. The CDR3 totals 16 residues. Trimming took 0 bases from V and 4 from J, leaving 11 bases between them. Germline V lookup: CDR1 SGDLS, CDR2 YYNGEE. The CDR3, as DNA: TGTGCCAGCAGCGTAGGGGAGAGCATATATAATTCACCCCTCCACTTT. Its translation: CASSVGESIYNSPLHF.

This clone was detected once. The chain employs TRBV7-2 and TRBJ2-1, with 15 bases matching TRBD2. Germline values: CDR1 SGHTA, CDR2 FQGNSA. CDR3 size: 16 residues. The V segment lost 3 bases and the J segment 5 bases; nucleotides outside the gene matches: 2. CDR3 in amino acids: CASSFGLAGGNNEQFF. The CDR3 nucleotides are TGTGCCAGCAGCTTCGGACTAGCGGGAGGGAACAATGAGCAGTTCTTC.